This T cell receptor beta chain was retrieved from a study of OX40 agonist ivuxolimab in advanced cancers. Study summary: Patients' therapy was ivuxolimab, an antibody that acts as an agonist of OX40 (CD134).

With regard to this clone: What it binds is not known.

Study findings and constraints: Expanded clones tended on average to be more numerous among CD8+ T cells than CD4+. Which antigen the expanded peripheral T cells recognized is unknown. There were also nonresponders showing low normalized T-cell clonal expansion.

Only in-frame clones appear in the TCRdb table, and some are missing; sequencing was by immunoSEQ multiplex PCR. The sample holds approximately 40,000 clones, roughly 80% seen once. The germline V gene encodes CDR1 MNHNY and CDR2 SVGAGI (reference sequence). Trimming removed 10 bases from V and 2 bases from J, with 14 bases in between. CDR3 length: 13 amino acids. This TCR derives from an adult with an advanced solid tumor such as melanoma, head and neck, liver or kidney cancer. The gene calls are TRBV6-6 and TRBJ1-1; no reliable D call. Source: CD4+ or CD8+ T cells sorted from blood, taken in a trial of the OX40 agonist ivuxolimab. In DNA, the CDR3 is TGTGCCACCGAAGGGCCAGTCAACACTGAAGCTTTCTTT. It encodes CATEGPVNTEAFF.